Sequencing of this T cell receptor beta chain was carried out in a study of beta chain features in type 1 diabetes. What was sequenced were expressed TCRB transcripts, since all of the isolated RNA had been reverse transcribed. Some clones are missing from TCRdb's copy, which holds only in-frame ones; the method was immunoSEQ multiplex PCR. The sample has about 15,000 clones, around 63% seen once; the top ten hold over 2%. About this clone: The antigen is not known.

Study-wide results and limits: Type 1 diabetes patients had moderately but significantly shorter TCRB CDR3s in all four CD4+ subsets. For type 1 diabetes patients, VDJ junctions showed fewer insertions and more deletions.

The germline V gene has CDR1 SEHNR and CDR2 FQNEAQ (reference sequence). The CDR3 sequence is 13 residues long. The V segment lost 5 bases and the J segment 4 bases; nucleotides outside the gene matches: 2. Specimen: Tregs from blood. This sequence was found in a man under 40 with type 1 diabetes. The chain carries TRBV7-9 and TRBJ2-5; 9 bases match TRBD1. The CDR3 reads CASSRGQGETQYF. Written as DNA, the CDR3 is TGTGCCAGCAGCCGGGGACAGGGAGAGACCCAGTACTTC. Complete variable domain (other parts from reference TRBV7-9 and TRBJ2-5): DTGVSQNPRHKITKRGQNVTFRCDPISEHNRLYWYRQTLGQGPEFLTYFQNEAQLEKSRLLSDRFSAERPKGSFSTLEIQRTEQGDSAMYLCASSRGQGETQYFGPGTRLLVL.